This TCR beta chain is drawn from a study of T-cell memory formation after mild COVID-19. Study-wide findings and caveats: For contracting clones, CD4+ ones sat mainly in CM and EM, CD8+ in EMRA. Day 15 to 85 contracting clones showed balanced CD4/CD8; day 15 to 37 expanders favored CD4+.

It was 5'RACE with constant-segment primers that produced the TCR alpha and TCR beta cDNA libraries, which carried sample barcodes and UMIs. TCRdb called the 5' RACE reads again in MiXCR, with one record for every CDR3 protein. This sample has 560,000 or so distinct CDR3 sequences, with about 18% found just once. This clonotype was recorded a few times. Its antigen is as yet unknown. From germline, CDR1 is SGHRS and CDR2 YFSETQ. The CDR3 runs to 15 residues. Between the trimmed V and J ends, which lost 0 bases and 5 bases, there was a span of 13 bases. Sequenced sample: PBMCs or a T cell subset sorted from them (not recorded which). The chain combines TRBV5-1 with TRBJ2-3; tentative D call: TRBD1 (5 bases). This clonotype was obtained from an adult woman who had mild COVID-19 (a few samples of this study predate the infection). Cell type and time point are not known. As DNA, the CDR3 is TGCGCCAGCAGCTTGGACGGCAGGGATGGAGATACGCAGTATTTT. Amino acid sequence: CASSLDGRDGDTQYF.